This T cell receptor (beta chain) derives from a study of T cell responses to AZD1222 COVID-19 vaccine. Sequenced by immunoSEQ multiplex PCR; TCRdb stores in-frame clones only, minus some. The repertoire holds over 65,000 clones, with around 90% as singletons. In the case of this clone: As yet, its antigen is unknown.

Notes on the study in general: Donors were largely white British and mainly female; clonal diversity was possibly underestimated.

The input for sequencing was peripheral blood, taken on day 0 of AZD1222 vaccination. This TCR was recovered from an adult in good health.

This chain's CDR3 is CASRGTALSGNTIYF. CDR3 sequence (DNA): TGTGCCAGCAGAGGGACAGCCTTATCTGGAAACACCATATATTTT. This rearrangement joins TRBV6-5 to TRBJ1-3, with TRBD1 matching over 7 bases. With V trimmed by 6 bases and J by 1 base, 6 bases remained unmatched. There are 15 residues in the CDR3. CDR1 is MNHEY and CDR2 is SVGAGI in the germline V gene.